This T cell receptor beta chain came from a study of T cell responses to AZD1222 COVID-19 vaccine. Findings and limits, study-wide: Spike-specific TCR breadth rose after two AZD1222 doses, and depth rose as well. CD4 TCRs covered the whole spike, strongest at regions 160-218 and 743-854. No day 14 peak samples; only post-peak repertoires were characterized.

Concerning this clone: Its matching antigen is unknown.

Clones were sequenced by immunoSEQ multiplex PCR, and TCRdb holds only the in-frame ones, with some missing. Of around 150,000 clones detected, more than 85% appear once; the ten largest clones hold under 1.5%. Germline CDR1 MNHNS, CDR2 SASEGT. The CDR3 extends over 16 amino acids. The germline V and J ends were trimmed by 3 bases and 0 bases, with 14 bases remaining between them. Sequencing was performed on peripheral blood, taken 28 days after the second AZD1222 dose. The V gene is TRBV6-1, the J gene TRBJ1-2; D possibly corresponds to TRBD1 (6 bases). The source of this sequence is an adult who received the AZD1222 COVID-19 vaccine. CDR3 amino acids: CASSEDSRKANYGYTF. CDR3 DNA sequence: TGTGCCAGCAGTGAGGACAGTCGTAAAGCTAACTATGGCTACACCTTC.